This T cell receptor beta chain is drawn from a study of T cell changes during pregnancy in multiple sclerosis. This CDR3 contains 14 residues. Germline assignment: CDR1 SGHNT and CDR2 YYREEE (reference sequence). V lost 0 bases and J 9 bases, leaving 13 bases between the germline ends. Clones were sequenced by immunoSEQ multiplex PCR, and TCRdb holds only the in-frame ones, with some missing. The profile covers approximately 23,000 clones, with roughly 91% appearing a single time and 6% to 8.5% taken by the ten largest. J is TRBJ2-1 and V is TRBV5-4; D possibly corresponds to TRBD2 (6 bases). The input for sequencing was CD8+ T cells from peripheral blood mononuclear cells, taken in the first trimester of pregnancy. This TCR derives from a female donor with multiple sclerosis, enrolled in a pregnancy study. CDR3: CASSLGLAAGEQFF. The DNA for the CDR3 is TGTGCCAGCAGCTTGGGGCTAGCAGCGGGTGAGCAGTTCTTC.